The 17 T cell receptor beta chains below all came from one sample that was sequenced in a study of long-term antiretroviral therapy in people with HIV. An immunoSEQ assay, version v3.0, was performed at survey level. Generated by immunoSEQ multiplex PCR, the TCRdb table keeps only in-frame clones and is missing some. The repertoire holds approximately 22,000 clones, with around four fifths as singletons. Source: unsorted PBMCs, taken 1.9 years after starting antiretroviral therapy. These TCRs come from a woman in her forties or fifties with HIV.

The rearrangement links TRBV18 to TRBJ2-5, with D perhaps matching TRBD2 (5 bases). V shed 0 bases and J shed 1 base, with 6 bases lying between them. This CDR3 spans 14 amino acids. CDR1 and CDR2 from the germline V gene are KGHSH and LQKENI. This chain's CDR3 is CASSPPAGQETQYF. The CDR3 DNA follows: TGTGCCAGCTCACCACCGGCGGGCCAAGAGACCCAGTACTTC. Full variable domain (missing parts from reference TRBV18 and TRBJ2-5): NAGVMQNPRHLVRRRGQEARLRCSPMKGHSHVYWYRQLPEEGLKFMVYLQKENIIDESGMPKERFSAEFPKEGPSILRIQQVVRGDSAAYFCASSPPAGQETQYFGPGTRLLVL.

Here the CDR3 DNA reads TGTGCCAGCAAGGCTGACAGGGGCAACTATGGCTACACCTTC. This gives the protein CASKADRGNYGYTF. The chain is built from TRBV5-4 and TRBJ1-2; 8 bases line up with TRBD1. J gave up 2 bases and V 6 bases, and 6 bases lay outside the gene matches. This CDR3 region has 14 residues. Germline loops: CDR1 SGHNT, CDR2 YYREEE (reference sequence).

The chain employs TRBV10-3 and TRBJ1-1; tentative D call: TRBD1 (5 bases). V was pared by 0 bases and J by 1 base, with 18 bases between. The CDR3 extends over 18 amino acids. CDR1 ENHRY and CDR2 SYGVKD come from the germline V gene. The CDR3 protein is CAISESLPPGIGNTEAFF. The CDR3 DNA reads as TGTGCCATCAGTGAGTCCCTCCCCCCAGGGATCGGGAACACTGAAGCTTTCTTT.

In DNA, the CDR3 is TGTGCCAGCAGCTTAGGAGGGGGGAGTGAAAAACTGTTTTTT. It yields the protein CASSLGGGSEKLFF. The chain couples TRBV7-9 to TRBJ1-4, with D possibly TRBD1 on 6 matching bases. Germline CDR1 SEHNR, CDR2 FQNEAQ (reference sequence). Deletions cut 1 base from V and 7 bases from J, with 10 bases between. This CDR3 spans 14 amino acids.

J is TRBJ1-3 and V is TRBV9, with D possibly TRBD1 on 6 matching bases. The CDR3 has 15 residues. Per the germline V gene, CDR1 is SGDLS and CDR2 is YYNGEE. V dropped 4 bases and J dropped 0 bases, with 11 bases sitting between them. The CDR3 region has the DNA TGTGCCAGCAGCCCCCGACAGGACTCTGGAAACACCATATATTTT. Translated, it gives CASSPRQDSGNTIYF.

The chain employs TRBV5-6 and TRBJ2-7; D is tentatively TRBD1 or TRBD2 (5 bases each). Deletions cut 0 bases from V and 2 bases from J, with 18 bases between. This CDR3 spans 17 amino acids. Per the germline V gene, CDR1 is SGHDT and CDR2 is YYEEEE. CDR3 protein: CASSLVSLRDGAYEQYF. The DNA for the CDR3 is TGTGCCAGCAGCTTGGTATCCCTCCGGGACGGAGCCTACGAGCAGTACTTC. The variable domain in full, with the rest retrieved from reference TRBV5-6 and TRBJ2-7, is DAGVTQSPTHLIKTRGQQVTLRCSPKSGHDTVSWYQQALGQGPQFIFQYYEEEERQRGNFPDRFSGHQFPNYSSELNVNALLLGDSALYLCASSLVSLRDGAYEQYFGPGTRLTVT.

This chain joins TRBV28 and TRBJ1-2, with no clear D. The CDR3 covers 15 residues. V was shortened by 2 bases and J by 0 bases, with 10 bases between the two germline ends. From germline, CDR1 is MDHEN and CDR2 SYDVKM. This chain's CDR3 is CASSLRAVANYGYTF. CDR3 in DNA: TGTGCCAGCAGTTTAAGGGCGGTAGCTAACTATGGCTACACCTTC.

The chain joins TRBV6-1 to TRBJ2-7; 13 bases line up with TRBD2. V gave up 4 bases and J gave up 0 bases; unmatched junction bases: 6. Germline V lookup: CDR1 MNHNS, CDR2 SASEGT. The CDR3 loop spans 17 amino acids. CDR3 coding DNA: TGTGCCAGCAGTGGACTAGCGGGGGGCTTAAGCTCCTACGAGCAGTACTTC. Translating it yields CASSGLAGGLSSYEQYF.

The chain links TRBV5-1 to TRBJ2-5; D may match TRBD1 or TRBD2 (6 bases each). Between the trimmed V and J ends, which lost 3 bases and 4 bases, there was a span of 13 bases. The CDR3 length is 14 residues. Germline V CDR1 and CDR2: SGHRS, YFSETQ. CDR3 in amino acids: CASSSQGGSETQYF. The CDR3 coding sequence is TGCGCCAGCAGCTCGCAAGGGGGGTCAGAGACCCAGTACTTC.

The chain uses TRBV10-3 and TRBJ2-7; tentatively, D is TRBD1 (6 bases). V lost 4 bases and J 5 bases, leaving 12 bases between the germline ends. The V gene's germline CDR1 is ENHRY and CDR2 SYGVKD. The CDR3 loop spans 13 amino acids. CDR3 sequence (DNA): TGTGCCATCAGTGGGGGACAAGTTAACGAGCAGTACTTC. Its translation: CAISGGQVNEQYF.

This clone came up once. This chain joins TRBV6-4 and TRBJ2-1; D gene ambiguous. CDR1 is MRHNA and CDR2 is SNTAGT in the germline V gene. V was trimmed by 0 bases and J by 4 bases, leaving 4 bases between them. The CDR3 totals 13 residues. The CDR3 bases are TGTGCCAGCAGTGACTCGGGGTACAATGAGCAGTTCTTC. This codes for CASSDSGYNEQFF.

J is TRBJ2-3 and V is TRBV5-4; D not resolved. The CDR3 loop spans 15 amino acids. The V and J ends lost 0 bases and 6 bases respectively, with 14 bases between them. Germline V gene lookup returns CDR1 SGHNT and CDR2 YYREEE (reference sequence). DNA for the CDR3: TGTGCCAGCAGCTTGGCATCCTCCCGAGTCGATACGCAGTATTTT. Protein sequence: CASSLASSRVDTQYF.

CDR3 protein: CASSRGDYGYTF. The CDR3 coding sequence is TGTGCCAGCAGCCGGGGGGACTATGGCTACACCTTC. V and J are TRBV7-9 and TRBJ1-2, with a tentative D call TRBD1 (5 bases). Germline V gives CDR1 SEHNR, CDR2 FQNEAQ (reference sequence). V was cut by 5 bases and J by 3 bases, with 7 bases left in between. The CDR3 is made up of 12 amino acids.

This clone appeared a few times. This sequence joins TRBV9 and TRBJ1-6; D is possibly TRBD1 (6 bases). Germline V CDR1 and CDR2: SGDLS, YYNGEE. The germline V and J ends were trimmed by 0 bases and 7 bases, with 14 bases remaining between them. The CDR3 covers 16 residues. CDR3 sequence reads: CASSVAPTGRNSPLHF. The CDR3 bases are TGTGCCAGCAGCGTAGCTCCGACAGGTCGGAATTCACCCCTCCACTTT.

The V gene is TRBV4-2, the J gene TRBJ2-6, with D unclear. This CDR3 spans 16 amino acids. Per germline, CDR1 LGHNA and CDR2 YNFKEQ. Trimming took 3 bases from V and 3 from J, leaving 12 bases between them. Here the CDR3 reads CASSHIGNFGANVLTF. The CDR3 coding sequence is TGTGCCAGCAGCCATATAGGGAATTTTGGGGCCAACGTCCTGACTTTC.

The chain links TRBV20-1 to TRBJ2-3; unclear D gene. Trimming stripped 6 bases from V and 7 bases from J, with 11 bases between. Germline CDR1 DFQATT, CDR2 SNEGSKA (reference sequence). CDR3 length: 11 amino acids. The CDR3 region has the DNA TGCAGTGCCCATGAACTGTATACGCAGTATTTT. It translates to CSAHELYTQYF.

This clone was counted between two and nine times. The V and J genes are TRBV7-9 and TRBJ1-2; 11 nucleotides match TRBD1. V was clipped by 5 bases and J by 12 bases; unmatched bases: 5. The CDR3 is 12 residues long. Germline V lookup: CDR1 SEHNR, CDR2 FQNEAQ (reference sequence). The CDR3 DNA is TGTGCCAGCAGCCTGGACAGGGGGCGAGACACCTTC. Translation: CASSLDRGRDTF.